One and the same sample provided the 8 T cell receptor beta chains below, sequenced in a study of cytomegalovirus exposure and HLA in healthy donors. Method: immunoSEQ multiplex PCR; TCRdb's copy keeps in-frame clones and lacks some. The sample yields 240,000 or so clones, approximately 84% seen once. Specimen: PBMCs. These receptors were taken from a woman aged 30 to 39 in good health and CMV-seropositive.

V is TRBV5-7 and J is TRBJ2-7, with 11 bases aligning to TRBD1. TRBV5-7 is given ORF status, its function remaining uncertain. The CDR3 contains 15 residues. The V and J ends lost 4 bases and 5 bases, in that order; junction bases with no gene match: 8. CDR3 sequence (DNA): TGTGCCAGCAGCCCGGCCGGACAGGGGGCAGACGAGCAGTACTTC. Translating gives CASSPAGQGADEQYF.

The chain joins TRBV4-1 to TRBJ2-3; TRBD2 agrees at 10 bases. The CDR3 sequence is 18 residues long. Germline-derived CDR1 and CDR2 are MGHRA and YSYEKL. V was clipped by 1 base and J by 1 base; unmatched bases: 8. CDR3 coding DNA: TGCGCCAGCAGCCAAGGGAGCGGGAGGGCCGGGGGCACAGATACGCAGTATTTT. Translating it yields CASSQGSGRAGGTDTQYF.

The rearrangement joins TRBV29-1 to TRBJ2-1; 7 bases agree with TRBD1. Per the germline V gene, CDR1 is SQVTM and CDR2 is ANQGSEA. After removal of 4 bases from V and 10 bases from J, the junction contained 4 bases not matched to a gene. The CDR3 totals 11 residues. The DNA of the CDR3 is TGCAGCGTTGGACAGGGCCCAGAGCAGTTCTTC. The encoded protein is CSVGQGPEQFF.

The chain links TRBV10-1 to TRBJ2-7; possibly TRBD1 for D (5 bases). V gave up 4 bases and J gave up 5 bases, with 18 bases separating them. CDR3 length: 15 amino acids. Germline-derived CDR1 and CDR2 are WNHNN and SYGVQD (reference sequence). This CDR3 is CASSGLWGPLDEQYF. CDR3 nucleotides: TGCGCCAGCAGTGGGCTCTGGGGCCCCTTAGACGAGCAGTACTTC.

The chain recombines TRBV27 with TRBJ1-2; the D gene is possibly TRBD1 (6 bases). Looked up from germline, CDR1 is MNHEY and CDR2 is SMNVEV (reference sequence). The V end was cut by 6 bases, the J end by 2 bases, with 10 bases between. The CDR3 is 13 amino acids. CDR3 DNA: TGTGCCAGCAGCCGAGACAGGAACTATGGCTACACCTTC. This encodes CASSRDRNYGYTF.

This chain links TRBV5-1 with TRBJ2-2, with D perhaps TRBD1 (5 bases). The CDR3 covers 13 residues. Trimming removed 3 bases from V and 6 bases from J, with 9 bases in between. Germline CDR1 SGHRS, CDR2 YFSETQ. CDR3 DNA sequence: TGCGCCAGCAGCTCGCAGGGCCCCGGGGAGCTGTTTTTT. This codes for CASSSQGPGELFF. Using reference TRBV5-1 and TRBJ2-2 for the parts outside the CDR3, the full variable domain is KAGVTQTPRYLIKTRGQQVTLSCSPISGHRSVSWYQQTPGQGLQFLFEYFSETQRNKGNFPGRFSGRQFSNSRSEMNVSTLELGDSALYLCASSSQGPGELFFGEGSRLTVL.

The chain couples TRBV28 to TRBJ2-7; TRBD2 aligns across 7 bases. CDR3 length: 16 amino acids. Germline CDR1 reads MDHEN; CDR2 reads SYDVKM. J lost 3 bases, V lost 5 bases, and 13 bases had no gene match. The CDR3 DNA is TGTGCCAGCAGTGTCGTAGCCGCGGGAGCGTACTACGAGCAGTACTTC. It codes for CASSVVAAGAYYEQYF.

The rearrangement uses TRBV19 and TRBJ2-1; a possible D gene is TRBD2 (6 bases). Germline CDR1 LNHDA, CDR2 SQIVND (reference sequence). Trimming cost V 3 bases and J 0 bases, with 9 bases left between them. The CDR3 is 15 amino acids. The CDR3 loop reads CASSISGVSYNEQFF. The CDR3 nucleotides read TGTGCCAGTAGTATTTCGGGGGTCTCCTACAATGAGCAGTTCTTC.